This T cell receptor beta chain emerged from a study of post-analysis software for immune sequencing data (dated by TCRdb to about 2015). Background for the entire study: Disease courses on record covered relapsing-remitting, secondary progressive and progressive-relapsing multiple sclerosis, though some patients had no subtype annotation. Patient repertoires were compared against roughly 11 previously published healthy control repertoires from donors aged roughly 6 to 26 years. A subset of samples was prepared in parallel using single-end sample barcoding, then pooled and co-amplified after Illumina adapter ligation.

Libraries were constructed by PCR. Sequencing relied on an Illumina HiSeq 2500. To reduce PCR and sequencing biases, unique molecular identifiers were incorporated into the TCR beta cDNA libraries. Per 1 to 10 million input T cells, around 500,000 cDNA molecules were obtained, such that each molecule approximated one T cell. The same protocol used for the earlier healthy control dataset was applied to prepare and sequence the patient libraries. Samples belonging to the same batch were prepared together, multiplexed and sequenced on a shared HiSeq lane. The paper's processing steps were these. MIGEC was used to process the raw barcoded reads, and molecular identifier groups with only a single read were discarded before consensus assembly and CDR3 extraction. Clonotype tables were post-analysed with VDJtools, normalizing diversity by down-sampling all datasets to the smallest sample size. To correct batch-related cross-sample contamination, repertoire overlap clustering matched CDR3 amino acid sequences but not nucleotide sequences. In-frame beta chains were kept once TCRdb had trimmed the public reads at Q25 with fastp and called clones with MiXCR. Each CDR3 protein gets just one entry, which takes the most common genes and DNA from the rows behind it. These V and J calls originate from TCRdb's pipeline instead of the authors' own analysis. The sample table records roughly 170,000 distinct CDR3 sequences; 30% of these occur just once. More than 1.3% of the sample belongs to the ten largest clones.

To demonstrate the VDJtools post-analysis software, the study profiled TCR beta repertoires from the peripheral blood of around 13 young patients with multiple sclerosis. The multiple sclerosis patients were children and adolescents between roughly 6 and 16 years of age. The research as a whole found: Significantly higher frequencies in patients than in controls were found for roughly 5 TRBV segments, including TRBV5-6, TRBV5-1 and TRBV20-1. Multiple sclerosis patients had significantly lower normalized Chao1 diversity than controls, a result that suggests substantial peripheral T-cell clonal expansion. When samples were clustered directly using the F measure, samples prepared in the same batch co-clustered strongly, which prompted a batch-effect correction. The multiple sclerosis patient group was slightly younger than the control group.

About this clonotype: The antigen it recognizes is unknown. The junction does not match germline at one end; this may be a read error.

Including cysteine and phenylalanine, the CDR3 has 15 amino acids. Only the CDR3 DNA is retained, 45 bases long and in frame from the first base. For CDR1 and CDR2, the germline V gene (reference sequence) lists PRHDT and FYEKMQ. The chain was built from TRBV13 and TRBJ2-5; 10 nucleotides in the junction match TRBD2. Sequenced sample: blood. The receptor's source is a girl between 10 and 17 years old with multiple sclerosis. The DNA sequence is TGTGCCACCTGGGGACCTAGCGGGAGAAGAGAGGCCCAGTACTTC. It is translated as CATWGPSGRREAQYF.